One and the same sample provided the 14 T cell receptor beta chains below, sequenced in a study of beta chain features in type 1 diabetes. The study, taken as a whole, reports: Among patients with Type 1 diabetes, TCRB CDR3s were moderately but significantly shorter in every one of the four CD4+ subsets.

For these TCRs, the target antigens are not known. Every isolated RNA sample was fully reverse transcribed, so sequencing captured expressed TCRB transcripts. TCRdb keeps only in-frame clones here, not all; method: immunoSEQ multiplex PCR. The table lists a few hundred thousand clones, around an eighth of them singletons, with roughly 0.016% in the top ten. Sequencing was carried out using naive CD4+ T cells from blood. The receptors derive from a woman aged 18-29 years with type 1 diabetes.

The chain carries TRBV12-5 and TRBJ2-1, with D maybe TRBD2 (6 bases). The CDR3 consists of 14 residues. Trimming left V 3 bases short and J 5 bases short, with 11 bases between. Germline-derived CDR1 and CDR2 are LGHNT and FRNRAP. This CDR3 reads CASGLGPGDNEQFF. The DNA for the CDR3 is TGTGCTAGTGGTTTAGGCCCGGGAGACAATGAGCAGTTCTTC.

This chain links TRBV7-9 with TRBJ2-2; D may be TRBD2 (5 bases). The CDR3 spans 14 residues. The germline V gene encodes CDR1 SEHNR and CDR2 FQNEAQ (reference sequence). The germline V and J ends were trimmed by 5 bases and 5 bases, with 12 bases remaining between them. Written as DNA, the CDR3 is TGTGCCAGCAGCCCGGGTAGAGGGACCGGGGAGCTGTTTTTT. Its protein is CASSPGRGTGELFF.

This clone was counted a few times. This chain links TRBV9 with TRBJ2-5; 9 positions match TRBD1. The CDR3 has 15 residues. J lost 6 bases, V lost 4 bases, and 10 bases had no gene match. Germline CDR1 is SGDLS and CDR2 is YYNGEE. The CDR3 DNA sequence: TGTGCCAGCAGCCAAGGGGACAGGGTGGTAAAGACCCAGTACTTC. Amino acids: CASSQGDRVVKTQYF.

This clone has just a few counts. The chain recombines TRBV19 with TRBJ2-1, with 12 nucleotides matching TRBD2. Germline V CDR1 and CDR2: LNHDA, SQIVND (reference sequence). The trim removed 4 bases at V and 5 bases at J, leaving 6 bases unmatched. CDR3 length equals 16 residues. CDR3 amino acids: CASSRRTSGTDNEQFF. DNA for the CDR3: TGTGCCAGTAGTAGACGGACTAGCGGGACTGACAATGAGCAGTTCTTC.

Only a few counts were recorded for this clone. The CDR3 protein is CASSRTSGRRENEQFF. For the CDR3, the DNA is TGCGCCAGCAGCCGGACTAGCGGGAGGCGAGAAAATGAGCAGTTCTTC. The V gene is TRBV5-1, the J gene TRBJ2-1; 14 bases are shared with TRBD2. Germline V gene data show CDR1 as SGHRS and CDR2 as YFSETQ. Trimming cost V 4 bases and J 7 bases; bases outside gene matches: 7. This CDR3 comprises 16 residues.

The sample holds one count of this clone. The gene calls are TRBV30 and TRBJ1-5; 7 nucleotides match TRBD1. Germline-derived CDR1 and CDR2 are GTSNPN and SVGIG (reference sequence). The CDR3 is made up of 15 amino acids. V dropped 4 bases and J dropped 1; count of bases not matched to a gene: 7. The CDR3 nucleotides read TGTGCCTGGAAACAGGGGACATCGAGCAATCAGCCCCAGCATTTT. Protein product: CAWKQGTSSNQPQHF.

This clone was detected a few times. The V call is TRBV6-5, the J call TRBJ2-5, with D tentatively TRBD1 (6 bases). The CDR3 is 14 amino acids. CDR1 is MNHEY, CDR2 SVGAGI, per germline. The V gene lost 6 bases and the J gene lost 4 bases, with 15 bases spanning the gap. CDR3 bases: TGTGCCAGCAGCCCCATGAACAGGGTAGAGACCCAGTACTTC. Amino acids: CASSPMNRVETQYF.

This chain connects TRBV7-9 to TRBJ2-7; 11 nucleotides align to TRBD1. Losses at the gene ends were 5 bases for V and 7 bases for J; bases not matched to a gene: 10. The germline CDR1 and CDR2 sequences are SEHNR and FQNEAQ (reference sequence). This CDR3 spans 15 amino acids. The CDR3 protein is CASSPGQGEYGEQYV. For the CDR3, the DNA is TGTGCCAGCAGCCCGGGACAGGGGGAATACGGGGAGCAGTACGTC.

The chain carries TRBV6-6 and TRBJ2-7; 9 bases line up with TRBD1. J was trimmed by 3 bases and V by 8 bases; bases with no gene match: 8. Looked up from germline, CDR1 is MNHNY and CDR2 is SVGAGI (reference sequence). The CDR3 is 14 residues long. The CDR3 reads CASGLGTGIYEQYV. The CDR3 region has the DNA TGTGCCAGCGGGTTAGGGACAGGGATCTACGAGCAGTACGTC.

In this sample, this clone turned up a few times. CDR3 coding DNA: TGTGCCAGCAGATCGGGACAGGGGAGGGACGAGCAGTACTTC. Protein sequence: CASRSGQGRDEQYF. The chain uses TRBV5-4 and TRBJ2-7; 10 bases match TRBD1. This CDR3 spans 14 amino acids. Germline values: CDR1 SGHNT, CDR2 YYREEE (reference sequence). Trimming took 5 bases from V and 5 from J; bases not matched to a gene: 7. The entire variable domain, with the rest obtained from reference TRBV5-4 and TRBJ2-7, is as follows: ETGVTQSPTHLIKTRGQQVTLRCSSQSGHNTVSWYQQALGQGPQFIFQYYREEENGRGNFPPRFSGLQFPNYSSELNVNALELDDSALYLCASRSGQGRDEQYFGPGTRLTVT.

J is TRBJ2-1 and V is TRBV9, with 10 bases lining up with TRBD2. The J segment lost 9 bases and the V segment lost 0 bases, leaving 6 bases of the junction unmatched. The germline gives CDR1 SGDLS, CDR2 YYNGEE. This CDR3 is 15 amino acids long. CDR3 loop: CASSVAMVAGGEQFF. In DNA form, the CDR3 reads TGTGCCAGCAGCGTAGCTATGGTAGCGGGGGGTGAGCAGTTCTTC.

The chain joins TRBV30 to TRBJ2-7; weak D call: TRBD1 (6 bases). The CDR3 spans 11 residues. Germline V gene lookup returns CDR1 GTSNPN and CDR2 SVGIG (reference sequence). V lost 2 bases, J lost 6 bases, and 8 bases lay in between. CDR3 sequence: CAWSTGTEQYV. DNA of the CDR3: TGTGCCTGGAGTACAGGGACCGAGCAGTACGTC.

This clone was found a few times. V gene TRBV30 combines with J gene TRBJ2-1; 7 nucleotides align to TRBD2. Losses at the gene ends were 3 bases for V and 7 bases for J; bases not matched to a gene: 18. Germline CDR1 is GTSNPN and CDR2 is SVGIG (reference sequence). There are 17 residues in the CDR3. The CDR3: CAWSWDLAGEVNNEQFF. DNA for the CDR3: TGTGCCTGGAGCTGGGATTTGGCGGGAGAGGTGAATAATGAGCAGTTCTTC.

The chain carries TRBV19 and TRBJ2-1; D call uncertain. Trimming shortened V by 6 bases and J by 7 bases, and 7 bases separated the two germline ends. CDR1 is LNHDA and CDR2 is SQIVND in the germline V gene (reference sequence). This CDR3 contains 11 residues. For the CDR3, the DNA is TGTGCCAGTAGGCGCGAAAATGAGCAGTTCTTC. Protein: CASRRENEQFF.